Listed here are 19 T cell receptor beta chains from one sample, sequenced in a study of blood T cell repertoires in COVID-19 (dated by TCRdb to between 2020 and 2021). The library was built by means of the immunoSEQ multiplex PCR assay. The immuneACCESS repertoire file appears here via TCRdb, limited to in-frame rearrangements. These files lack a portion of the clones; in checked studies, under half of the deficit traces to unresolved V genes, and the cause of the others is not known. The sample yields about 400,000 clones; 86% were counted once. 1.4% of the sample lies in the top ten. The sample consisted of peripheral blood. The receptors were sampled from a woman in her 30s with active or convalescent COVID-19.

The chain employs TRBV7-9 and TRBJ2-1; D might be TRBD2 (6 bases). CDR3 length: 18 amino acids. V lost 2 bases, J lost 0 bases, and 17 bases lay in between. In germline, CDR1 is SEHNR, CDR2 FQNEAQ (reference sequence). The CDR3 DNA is TGTGCCAGCAGCTTAACGGACTATTTCCAAAGCTCCTACAATGAGCAGTTCTTC. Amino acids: CASSLTDYFQSSYNEQFF.

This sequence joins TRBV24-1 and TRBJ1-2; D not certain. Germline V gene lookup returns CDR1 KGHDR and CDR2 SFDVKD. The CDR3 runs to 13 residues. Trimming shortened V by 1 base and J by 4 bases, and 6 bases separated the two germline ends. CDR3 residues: CATSDFPFYGYTF. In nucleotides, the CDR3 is TGTGCCACCAGTGATTTCCCCTTCTATGGCTACACCTTC.

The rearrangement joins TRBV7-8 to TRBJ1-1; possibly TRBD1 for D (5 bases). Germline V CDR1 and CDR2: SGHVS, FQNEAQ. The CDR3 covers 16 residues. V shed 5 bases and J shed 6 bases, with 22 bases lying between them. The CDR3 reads CASSPRAAGTEAEAFF. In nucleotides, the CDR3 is TGTGCCAGCAGCCCCCGAGCCGCGGGGACGGAAGCTGAAGCTTTCTTT.

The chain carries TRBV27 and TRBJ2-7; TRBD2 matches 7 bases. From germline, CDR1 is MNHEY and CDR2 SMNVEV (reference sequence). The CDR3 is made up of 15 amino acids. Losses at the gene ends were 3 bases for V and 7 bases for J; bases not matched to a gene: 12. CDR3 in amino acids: CASSFGGEGAGEQYF. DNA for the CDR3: TGTGCCAGCAGTTTTGGCGGGGAGGGAGCTGGTGAGCAGTACTTC.

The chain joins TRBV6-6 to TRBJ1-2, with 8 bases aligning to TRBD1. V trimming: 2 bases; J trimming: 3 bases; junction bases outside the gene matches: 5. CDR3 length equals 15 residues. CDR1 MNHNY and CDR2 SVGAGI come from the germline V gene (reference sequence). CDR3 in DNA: TGTGCCAGCAGTTACGGGCAGGGGGCTGACTATGGCTACACCTTC. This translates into CASSYGQGADYGYTF.

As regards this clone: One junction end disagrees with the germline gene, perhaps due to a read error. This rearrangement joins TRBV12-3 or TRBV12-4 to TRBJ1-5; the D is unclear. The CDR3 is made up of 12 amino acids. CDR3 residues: CASRRNGSPSYF. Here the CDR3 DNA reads TGTGCCAGCAGGCGAAACGGGTCCCCTTCGTATTTT.

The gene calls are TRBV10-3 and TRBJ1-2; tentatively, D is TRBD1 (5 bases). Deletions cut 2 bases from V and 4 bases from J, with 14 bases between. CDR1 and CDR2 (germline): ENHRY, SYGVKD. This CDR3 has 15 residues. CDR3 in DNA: TGTGCCATCAGTGAGCAGGGAGGGGTGGGCTATGGCTACACCTTC. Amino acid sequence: CAISEQGGVGYGYTF.

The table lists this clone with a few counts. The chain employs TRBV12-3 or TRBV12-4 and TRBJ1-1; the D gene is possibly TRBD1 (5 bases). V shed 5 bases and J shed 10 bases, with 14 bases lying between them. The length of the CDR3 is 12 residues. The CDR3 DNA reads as TGTGCCAGCAGTCCACAGGATTTGGGAGCTTTCTTT. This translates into CASSPQDLGAFF.

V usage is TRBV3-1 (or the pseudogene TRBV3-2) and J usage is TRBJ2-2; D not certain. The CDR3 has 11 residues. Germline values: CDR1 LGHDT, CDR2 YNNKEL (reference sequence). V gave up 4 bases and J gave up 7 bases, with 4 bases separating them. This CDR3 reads CASSLYGELFF. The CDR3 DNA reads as TGTGCCAGCAGCCTATACGGGGAGCTGTTTTTT.

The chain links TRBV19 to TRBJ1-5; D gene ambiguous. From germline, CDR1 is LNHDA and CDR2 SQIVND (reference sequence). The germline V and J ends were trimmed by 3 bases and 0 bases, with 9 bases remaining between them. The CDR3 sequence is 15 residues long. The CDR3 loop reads CASSMEGFSNQPQHF. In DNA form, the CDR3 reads TGTGCCAGTAGTATGGAGGGTTTTAGCAATCAGCCCCAGCATTTT.

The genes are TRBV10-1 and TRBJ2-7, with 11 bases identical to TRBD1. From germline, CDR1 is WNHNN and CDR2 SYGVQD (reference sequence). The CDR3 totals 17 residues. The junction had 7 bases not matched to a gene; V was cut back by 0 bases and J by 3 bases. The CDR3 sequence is CASSESLEGTGGYEQYF. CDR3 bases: TGCGCCAGCAGTGAGTCTCTGGAGGGGACAGGGGGCTACGAGCAGTACTTC.

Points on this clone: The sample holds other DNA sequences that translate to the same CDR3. Here the CDR3 reads CASSQGGSGAYNEQFF. The CDR3 nucleotides are TGTGCCAGCAGCCAGGGAGGTAGCGGGGCCTACAATGAGCAGTTCTTC. The genes are TRBV5-4 and TRBJ2-1, with 8 bases matching TRBD2. V lost 4 bases, J lost 2 bases, and 8 bases stayed unmatched. Germline lookup yields CDR1 SGHNT and CDR2 YYREEE (reference sequence). The CDR3 covers 16 residues.

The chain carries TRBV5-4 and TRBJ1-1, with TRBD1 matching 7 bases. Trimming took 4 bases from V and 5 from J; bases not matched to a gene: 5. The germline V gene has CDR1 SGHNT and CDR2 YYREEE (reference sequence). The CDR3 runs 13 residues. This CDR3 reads CASSGRQGTEAFF. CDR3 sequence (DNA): TGTGCCAGCAGCGGGCGACAGGGAACTGAAGCTTTCTTT.

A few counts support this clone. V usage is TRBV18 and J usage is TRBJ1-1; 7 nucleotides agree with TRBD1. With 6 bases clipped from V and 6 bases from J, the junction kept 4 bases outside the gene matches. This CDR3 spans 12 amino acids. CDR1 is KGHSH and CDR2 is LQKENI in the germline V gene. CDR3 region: CASSRDRAEAFF. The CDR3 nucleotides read TGTGCCAGCTCCCGAGACAGGGCTGAAGCTTTCTTT.

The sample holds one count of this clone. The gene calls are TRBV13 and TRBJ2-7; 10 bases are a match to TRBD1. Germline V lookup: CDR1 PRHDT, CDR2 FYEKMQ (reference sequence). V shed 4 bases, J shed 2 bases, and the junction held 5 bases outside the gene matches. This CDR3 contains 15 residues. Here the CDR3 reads CASSSRDRGPYEQYF. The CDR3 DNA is TGTGCCAGCAGCTCTCGGGACAGGGGTCCCTACGAGCAGTACTTC.

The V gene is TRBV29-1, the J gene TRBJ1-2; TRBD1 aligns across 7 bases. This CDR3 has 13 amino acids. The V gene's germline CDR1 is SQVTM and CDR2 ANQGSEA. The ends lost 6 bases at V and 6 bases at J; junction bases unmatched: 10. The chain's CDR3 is CSVPSSGGHGYTF. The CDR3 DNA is TGCAGCGTCCCGTCTTCAGGGGGTCATGGCTACACCTTC.

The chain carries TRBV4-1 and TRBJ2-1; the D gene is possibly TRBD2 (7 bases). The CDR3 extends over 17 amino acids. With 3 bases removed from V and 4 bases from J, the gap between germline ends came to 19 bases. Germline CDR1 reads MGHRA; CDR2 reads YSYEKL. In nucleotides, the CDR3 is TGCGCCAGCAGCCATCCTACAGGGAGGGGAACTTACAATGAGCAGTTCTTC. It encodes CASSHPTGRGTYNEQFF.

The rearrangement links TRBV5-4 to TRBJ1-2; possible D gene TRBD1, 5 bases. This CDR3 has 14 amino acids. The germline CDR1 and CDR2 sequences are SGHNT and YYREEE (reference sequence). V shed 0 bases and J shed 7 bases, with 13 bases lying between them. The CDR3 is CASSLGQGIAGYTF. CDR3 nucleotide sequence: TGTGCCAGCAGCTTGGGTCAGGGTATCGCTGGCTACACCTTC.

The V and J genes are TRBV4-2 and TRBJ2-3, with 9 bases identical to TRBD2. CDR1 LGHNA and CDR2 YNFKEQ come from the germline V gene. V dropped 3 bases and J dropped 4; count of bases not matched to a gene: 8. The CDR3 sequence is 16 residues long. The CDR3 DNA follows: TGTGCCAGCAGCCACTTAGCGGGAGTCATCGCAGATACGCAGTATTTT. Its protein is CASSHLAGVIADTQYF.